This TCR beta chain was captured by sequencing in a study of blood T cell repertoires in COVID-19. On the study more broadly: Both acute and convalescent COVID-19 samples were obtained from the United States, Italy and Spain. In each case, the material was cDNA or gDNA derived from T cells, B-cell-depleted T cells, or PBMCs.

The V gene lost 4 bases and the J gene lost 5 bases, with 18 bases spanning the gap. Looked up from germline, CDR1 is GTSNPN and CDR2 is SVGIG (reference sequence). The CDR3 spans 16 residues. Original data processing: Amplification of reference gene primers provided the estimated nucleated cell counts. Method: immunoSEQ multiplex PCR; TCRdb's copy keeps in-frame clones and lacks some. The V and J calls and clone size come from that table; D and trimming were worked out from the DNA. The sample has about 150,000 clones, 82% seen once. The material sequenced was peripheral blood. The genes are TRBV30 and TRBJ1-6; D gene unclear. The TCR comes from a human donor with acute or convalescent COVID-19. The donor label of this sample is uncertain. The CDR3: CAWTPAGTVDNSPLHF. The DNA for the CDR3 is TGTGCCTGGACTCCAGCGGGCACCGTGGATAATTCACCCCTCCACTTT.